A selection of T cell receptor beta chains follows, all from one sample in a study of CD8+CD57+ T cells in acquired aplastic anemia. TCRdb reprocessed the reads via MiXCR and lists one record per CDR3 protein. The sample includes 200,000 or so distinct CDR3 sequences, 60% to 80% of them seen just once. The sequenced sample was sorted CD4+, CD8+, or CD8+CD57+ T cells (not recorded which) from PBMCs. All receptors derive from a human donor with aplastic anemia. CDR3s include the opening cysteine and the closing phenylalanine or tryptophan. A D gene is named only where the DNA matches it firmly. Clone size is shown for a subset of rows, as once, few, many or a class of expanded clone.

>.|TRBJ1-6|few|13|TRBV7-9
CASSSEGSAPLHF
TGTGCCAGCAGCTCTGAGGGATCGGCACCCCTCCACTTT
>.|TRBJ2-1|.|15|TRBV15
CATSSLTGSSAEQFF
TGTGCCACCAGCAGCTTGACTGGTAGTAGCGCTGAGCAGTTCTTC
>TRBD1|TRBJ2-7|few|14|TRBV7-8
CASRTGTGSYEQYF
TGTGCCAGCAGGACAGGGACGGGATCCTACGAGCAGTACTTC
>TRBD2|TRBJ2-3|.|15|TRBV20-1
CSATDLAGGADTQYF
TGCAGTGCAACAGATCTAGCGGGAGGGGCAGATACGCAGTATTTT
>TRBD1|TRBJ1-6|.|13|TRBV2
CASRPGGNSPLHF
TGTGCCAGTCGACCAGGGGGGAATTCACCCCTCCACTTT
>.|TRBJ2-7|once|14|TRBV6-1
CASSEETGTYEQYF
TGTGCCAGCAGTGAAGAGACCGGGACCTACGAGCAGTACTTC
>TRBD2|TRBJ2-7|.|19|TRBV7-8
CASSSQKTDKRGRGYEQYF
TGTGCCAGCAGCTCGCAAAAGACAGATAAGCGGGGACGGGGCTACGAGCAGTACTTC
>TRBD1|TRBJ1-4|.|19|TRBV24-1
CATSARRTGVGGTNEKLFF
TGTGCCACCAGTGCCCGGCGGACAGGGGTCGGAGGGACTAATGAAAAACTGTTTTTT
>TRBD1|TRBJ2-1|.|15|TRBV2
CASSRDRAGDNEQFF
TGTGCCAGCAGTAGGGACAGGGCAGGGGACAATGAGCAGTTCTTC
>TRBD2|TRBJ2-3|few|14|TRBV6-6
CASSSPGLAGTQYF
TGTGCCAGCAGTTCTCCGGGACTAGCGGGTACGCAGTATTTT